The subject of this entry is one TCR beta chain. It has no known antigen specificity. Per-nucleotide qualities are absent, and no much larger clonotype sits a single base away. TCRbeta CDR3 regions were amplified from genomic DNA using the immunoSEQ Assay, a bias-controlled multiplex PCR. The study's own analysis went as follows. Nucleated cell counts per sample were estimated from amplification of reference gene primers within the assay. To quantify the absolute abundance of each unique TCRbeta CDR3 rearrangement, sequence reads were collapsed and filtered. For each sample, productive Simpson clonality was calculated as the square root of Simpson's diversity index over productive rearrangements. TCRdb provides this immuneACCESS table in a form limited to in-frame rearrangements. Some clones are lacking; in checked studies, under half of them reflect an unresolved V gene, and why the rest are absent is not known. V and J calls and clone size are those listed in that table; D and trimming were worked out from the DNA. For this sample the table gives 250,000 to 350,000 clones, of which roughly 82% were detected only once. Around 1.6% of the sample lies in the top ten.

This sample was taken from a study of blood T cell repertoires in COVID-19 (TCRdb year 2020). With respect to the entire study: Samples covering the acute and convalescent phases of COVID-19 were provided by collaborators in the United States, Italy and Spain. Subjects who had been exposed to COVID-19, were actively infected with it, or had recovered from it provided the deeply sampled blood TCRbeta repertoires that made up the dataset. The repertoires were released in a freely available public database intended as a resource for research on the immune response to SARS-CoV-2. The sample metadata nearly always contained a de-identified subject ID, COVID-19 status, age in years and sex. Samples were obtained from the ongoing ImmuneRACE study (first 160 participants) and from 1,000 to 1,500 subjects provided by 6 global collaborators. Where HLA class I and class II types were available, the types were taken from metadata supplied by the sample provider, not from assay-based typing. The material from the prospective study consisted of cDNA or gDNA derived from T cells, B-cell-depleted T cells, or PBMCs. Findings and caveats that apply to the study as a whole: The amount of clinical and demographic metadata varied by source and participant and was provided uncurated.

The collaborating institutions used their own protocols to collect whole blood in K2EDTA tubes. For TCRbeta analysis, collaborators shipped samples as frozen whole blood, isolated PBMCs, or DNA extracted from either of those sample types. The sequence came from a woman aged 45-65 years with acute or convalescent COVID-19. Material for sequencing was peripheral blood.

The CDR3 corresponds to CASSPERPSGDQETQYF. Here is the DNA: TGTGCCAGCTCACCAGAGCGCCCTAGCGGGGATCAAGAGACCCAGTACTTC. The rearranged chain carries TRBV18 and TRBJ2-5; 9 middle bases align to TRBD2. Via the germline V gene, CDR1 is KGHSH and CDR2 LQKENI. After removal of 2 bases from V and 2 bases from J, the junction retains 9 bases not matched to a gene. The CDR3 runs 17 residues from the cysteine to the phenylalanine. Only CDR3 DNA is held: 51 bases, read in frame from base 1.